These 26 T cell receptor beta chains share one sample of origin, sequenced in a study of T cell responses to AZD1222 COVID-19 vaccine. Clones were read by immunoSEQ multiplex PCR, and TCRdb kept only the in-frame ones, dropping some. This table holds over 130,000 clones, approximately 92% found once. Here the sequenced sample was peripheral blood, taken 28 days after the second AZD1222 dose. The receptors come from an adult who received the AZD1222 COVID-19 vaccine.

CDR3 region: CASSLTSGRNEQYF. Written as DNA, the CDR3 is TGTGCCAGCAGCCTAACATCGGGCCGCAACGAGCAGTACTTC. V is TRBV28 and J is TRBJ2-7; no clear D. This CDR3 comprises 14 residues. Trimming pared 6 bases from V and 5 bases from J, leaving 17 bases between. Germline CDR1 reads MDHEN; CDR2 reads SYDVKM.

This clone was seen just once. The chain joins TRBV6-5 to TRBJ2-2; D assignment may be TRBD1 or TRBD2 (5 bases each). Germline V lookup: CDR1 MNHEY, CDR2 SVGAGI. This CDR3 region has 14 residues. The V and J ends lost 7 bases and 1 base respectively, with 10 bases between them. CDR3 nucleotides: TGTGCCAGCAACCGGGACCTGAACACCGGGGAGCTGTTTTTT. This translates into CASNRDLNTGELFF.

The chain is built from TRBV9 and TRBJ2-2; D gene ambiguous. CDR1 and CDR2 (germline): SGDLS, YYNGEE. This CDR3 comprises 13 residues. Trimming pared 0 bases from V and 1 base from J, leaving 1 base between. CDR3 region: CASSVENTGELFF. CDR3 in DNA: TGTGCCAGCAGCGTAGAGAACACCGGGGAGCTGTTTTTT.

This clone was counted a single time. The rearrangement links TRBV5-6 to TRBJ2-3; the D gene is possibly TRBD2 (6 bases). Per the germline V gene, CDR1 is SGHDT and CDR2 is YYEEEE. This CDR3 comprises 15 residues. V was shortened by 2 bases and J by 1 base, with 11 bases between the two germline ends. The CDR3 reads CASSFRASGTDTQYF. The CDR3 DNA sequence: TGTGCCAGCAGCTTCCGGGCTAGCGGCACAGATACGCAGTATTTT.

The gene calls are TRBV7-6 and TRBJ2-3; TRBD2 matches at 11 bases. The CDR3 contains 16 residues. Germline V lookup: CDR1 SGHVS, CDR2 FNYEAQ. J gave up 4 bases and V 5 bases, and 8 bases lay outside the gene matches. Here the CDR3 reads CASSQLAGVGADTQYF. The CDR3 DNA follows: TGTGCCAGCAGCCAACTAGCGGGAGTTGGAGCAGATACGCAGTATTTT.

J is TRBJ2-2 and V is TRBV5-1, with D unclear. V was clipped by 0 bases and J by 1 base, with 1 base between them. Germline V gene data show CDR1 as SGHRS and CDR2 as YFSETQ. This CDR3 contains 13 residues. CDR3 loop: CASSLGNTGELFF. CDR3 sequence (DNA): TGCGCCAGCAGCTTGGGGAACACCGGGGAGCTGTTTTTT.

The chain is built from TRBV5-1 and TRBJ2-7, with TRBD2 as a possible D gene (5 bases). V was shortened by 3 bases and J by 5 bases, with 15 bases between the two germline ends. From germline, CDR1 is SGHRS and CDR2 YFSETQ. The CDR3 length is 14 residues. The CDR3: CASSSEHLGDEQYF. In DNA form, the CDR3 reads TGCGCCAGCAGCTCAGAACACCTGGGAGACGAGCAGTACTTC.

J is TRBJ1-3 and V is TRBV7-8; D is uncertain. The germline V gene has CDR1 SGHVS and CDR2 FQNEAQ. The V end lost 4 bases, the J end lost 4 bases, and 11 bases lay between the germline ends. The CDR3 consists of 14 residues. The CDR3 DNA is TGTGCCAGCAGCTCCGATCGATTAGGAAACACCATATATTTT. This encodes CASSSDRLGNTIYF.

The rearrangement joins TRBV27 to TRBJ1-5, with unresolved D. CDR1 is MNHEY, CDR2 SMNVEV, per germline (reference sequence). The CDR3 has 15 residues. The ends were cut back, 5 bases at V and 0 bases at J, with 11 bases in the middle. CDR3 region: CASSRLGNSNQPQHF. The DNA of the CDR3 is TGTGCCAGCAGTCGGCTGGGCAATAGCAATCAGCCCCAGCATTTT.

The rearrangement links TRBV9 to TRBJ2-3, with D possibly matching TRBD1 (5 bases). CDR1 and CDR2 (germline): SGDLS, YYNGEE. V was trimmed by 3 bases and J by 1 base, leaving 18 bases between them. The CDR3 runs to 17 residues. The CDR3 is CASSESPFGRGTDTQYF. The CDR3 nucleotides are TGTGCCAGCAGCGAGAGCCCTTTTGGCAGGGGCACAGATACGCAGTATTTT.

The chain joins TRBV4-3 to TRBJ1-3; 7 bases line up with TRBD1. Germline V gene data show CDR1 as LGHNA and CDR2 as YSLEER. There are 18 residues in the CDR3. V gave up 3 bases and J gave up 5 bases; unmatched junction bases: 16. The DNA for the CDR3 is TGCGCCAGCAGCCAGTCTACTACCGGGACAGCAAGGCGAAACACCATATATTTT. This sequence encodes CASSQSTTGTARRNTIYF.

The V gene is TRBV5-6, the J gene TRBJ1-1; D remains unclear. Germline V gene data show CDR1 as SGHDT and CDR2 as YYEEEE. This CDR3 region has 14 residues. V gave up 1 base and J gave up 0 bases, with 7 bases separating them. The CDR3 region has the DNA TGTGCCAGCAGCTTGCGGCGGATGAACACTGAAGCTTTCTTT. Translation: CASSLRRMNTEAFF.

The chain combines TRBV19 with TRBJ2-7; 15 positions match TRBD2. This CDR3 region has 20 residues. The germline V gene encodes CDR1 LNHDA and CDR2 SQIVND (reference sequence). The V segment lost 1 base and the J segment 2 bases; nucleotides outside the gene matches: 12. The CDR3 sequence is CASSIVQISGLAGGPYEQYF. As DNA, the CDR3 is TGTGCCAGTAGTATAGTTCAAATATCGGGACTAGCGGGAGGACCCTACGAGCAGTACTTC.

Only a few counts were recorded for this clone. V gene TRBV9 combines with J gene TRBJ2-1, with 7 bases fitting TRBD1. CDR1 SGDLS and CDR2 YYNGEE come from the germline V gene. This CDR3 is built from 15 residues. The junction had 7 bases not matched to a gene; V was cut back by 2 bases and J by 5 bases. The CDR3 here is CASSVRRQGDNEQFF. CDR3 coding DNA: TGTGCCAGCAGCGTTCGACGCCAGGGGGACAATGAGCAGTTCTTC.

CDR3 residues: CASSPGLAGGTGTQYF. The CDR3 nucleotides read TGTGCCAGCAGCCCGGGACTAGCGGGAGGAACCGGTACGCAGTATTTT. V is TRBV7-9 and J is TRBJ2-3; 15 bases are shared with TRBD2. Trimming removed 5 bases from V and 8 bases from J; junction bases left unmatched: 8. The CDR3 totals 16 residues. Germline lookup yields CDR1 SEHNR and CDR2 FQNEAQ (reference sequence).

The chain uses TRBV7-3 and TRBJ2-7, with 11 bases identical to TRBD2. Trimming removed 5 bases from V and 2 bases from J; junction bases left unmatched: 5. This CDR3 has 15 residues. Germline V gene sequence: CDR1 SGHTA, CDR2 FQGTGA. CDR3 nucleotides: TGTGCCAGCAGCACACGGACTAGCGGGCCCTACGAGCAGTACTTC. Translation gives CASSTRTSGPYEQYF.

J is TRBJ1-1 and V is TRBV27, with 10 nucleotides matching TRBD1. J gave up 0 bases and V 5 bases, and 6 bases lay outside the gene matches. The CDR3 loop spans 16 amino acids. The V gene's germline CDR1 is MNHEY and CDR2 SMNVEV (reference sequence). Here the CDR3 reads CASSPGTGEMNTEAFF. The CDR3, as DNA: TGTGCCAGCAGTCCCGGGACAGGGGAAATGAACACTGAAGCTTTCTTT.

The genes are TRBV7-9 and TRBJ2-1; TRBD1 might be the D (6 bases). The CDR3 covers 17 residues. The V gene's germline CDR1 is SEHNR and CDR2 FQNEAQ (reference sequence). V gave up 5 bases and J gave up 9 bases, with 26 bases separating them. This chain's CDR3 is CASSHRGGHTPEGEQFF. The CDR3 DNA reads as TGTGCCAGCAGCCACCGAGGGGGACATACCCCCGAGGGTGAGCAGTTCTTC.

The chain joins TRBV11-3 to TRBJ2-2; 9 nucleotides line up with TRBD2. The CDR3 contains 16 residues. Trimming at V came to 3 bases and at J to 4 bases, leaving 6 bases not matched to a gene. Germline CDR1 reads SGHNT; CDR2 reads YENEEA. This chain's CDR3 is CASSFGAGGSTGELFF. Written as DNA, the CDR3 is TGTGCCAGCAGCTTCGGTGCGGGAGGGAGCACCGGGGAGCTGTTTTTT.

The chain recombines TRBV28 with TRBJ2-7, with D tentatively TRBD1 or TRBD2 (5 bases each). Germline V lookup: CDR1 MDHEN, CDR2 SYDVKM. The CDR3 is 13 amino acids. The V end was cut by 6 bases, the J end by 7 bases, with 16 bases between. DNA of the CDR3: TGTGCCAGCAGCCCCCGGGGCCCGAGGGAGCAGTACTTC. Translated: CASSPRGPREQYF. Full variable domain (outside the CDR3, taken from reference TRBV28 and TRBJ2-7): DVKVTQSSRYLVKRTGEKVFLECVQDMDHENMFWYRQDPGLGLRLIYFSYDVKMKEKGDIPEGYSVSREKKERFSLILESASTNQTSMYLCASSPRGPREQYFGPGTRLTVT.

V gene TRBV4-2 combines with J gene TRBJ2-5, with D possibly being TRBD2 (5 bases). Germline V gives CDR1 LGHNA, CDR2 YNFKEQ. V lost 1 base, J lost 1 base, and 13 bases lay in between. CDR3 size: 16 residues. This CDR3 reads CASSQALWRFQETQYF. The CDR3 DNA follows: TGTGCCAGCAGCCAAGCCCTATGGAGGTTCCAAGAGACCCAGTACTTC.

The genes are TRBV27 and TRBJ1-4; 7 bases are a match to TRBD1. The CDR3 runs 14 residues. Germline CDR1 is MNHEY and CDR2 is SMNVEV (reference sequence). Trimming at V came to 3 bases and at J to 8 bases, leaving 6 bases not matched to a gene. The CDR3 loop is CASSLSTGYEKLFF. Written as DNA, the CDR3 is TGTGCCAGCAGTTTGTCGACAGGGTACGAAAAACTGTTTTTT.

This sequence joins TRBV10-3 and TRBJ2-5; TRBD2 aligns across 15 bases. The CDR3 has 18 residues. V gave up 7 bases and J gave up 4 bases; unmatched junction bases: 13. Germline values: CDR1 ENHRY, CDR2 SYGVKD. The CDR3: CAITLQGLAGGKGETQYF. DNA for the CDR3: TGTGCCATCACCCTTCAGGGACTAGCGGGAGGCAAGGGAGAGACCCAGTACTTC.

This clone is a singleton in its sample. This chain uses TRBV6-5 with TRBJ1-2; D remains ambiguous. The CDR3 is 11 residues long. Germline V CDR1 and CDR2: MNHEY, SVGAGI. Trimming left V 6 bases short and J 5 bases short, with 7 bases between. CDR3 sequence: CASRADYGYTF. For the CDR3, the DNA is TGTGCCAGCAGGGCAGATTATGGCTACACCTTC.

This clone was seen only once. J is TRBJ2-7 and V is TRBV28, with 7 bases identical to TRBD2. The CDR3 runs 15 residues. V lost 5 bases, J lost 1 base, and 8 bases stayed unmatched. The V gene's germline CDR1 is MDHEN and CDR2 SYDVKM. This CDR3 reads CASSTISGPSYEQYF. The CDR3 nucleotides are TGTGCCAGCAGTACAATTAGCGGGCCTTCCTACGAGCAGTACTTC. Variable domain in full (rest from reference TRBV28 and TRBJ2-7): DVKVTQSSRYLVKRTGEKVFLECVQDMDHENMFWYRQDPGLGLRLIYFSYDVKMKEKGDIPEGYSVSREKKERFSLILESASTNQTSMYLCASSTISGPSYEQYFGPGTRLTVT.

J is TRBJ1-2 and V is TRBV28; no clear D gene. From germline, CDR1 is MDHEN and CDR2 SYDVKM. V lost 4 bases, J lost 3 bases, and 15 bases lay in between. This CDR3 is built from 15 residues. The CDR3 spells CASSSSRVPHYGYTF. The CDR3 region has the DNA TGTGCCAGCAGTTCGAGCAGAGTGCCTCACTATGGCTACACCTTC.